A single sample gave rise to the 27 T cell receptor beta chains below, sequenced in a study of CD8+CD57+ T cells in acquired aplastic anemia. According to the study, genomic DNA was the template for TCR beta VDJ and CDR3 profiling. TCRdb reanalysed the reads using MiXCR and keeps one entry per CDR3 protein. Altogether about 160,000 distinct CDR3 sequences are present, about 48% being singletons, with the ten largest covering 0.9% to 1.2%. Input material: sorted CD4+, CD8+, or CD8+CD57+ T cells (not recorded which) from PBMCs. These receptors all come from a human donor in good health.

This chain uses TRBV6-1 with TRBJ2-1, with D perhaps matching TRBD1 (5 bases). V lost 6 bases and J lost 0, with 18 bases in between. The CDR3 has 17 amino acids. Germline V CDR1 and CDR2: MNHNS, SASEGT. The CDR3 coding sequence is TGTGCCAGCAGAAGTCAGGGCTTATCGGGCTCCTACAATGAGCAGTTCTTC. This sequence encodes CASRSQGLSGSYNEQFF.

In its sample, this clonotype was seen many times. The CDR3 loop is CASSLSAGAYNEQFF. In nucleotides, the CDR3 is TGCGCCAGCAGCTTGTCGGCCGGGGCCTACAATGAGCAGTTCTTC. The chain has TRBV5-1 and TRBJ2-1, with a possible D match to TRBD2 (5 bases). The CDR3 loop spans 15 amino acids. V lost 1 base, J lost 2 bases, and 10 bases lay in between. Germline V lookup: CDR1 SGHRS, CDR2 YFSETQ.

The chain has TRBV11-3 and TRBJ2-1; 7 positions agree with TRBD2. CDR1 SGHNT and CDR2 YENEEA come from the germline V gene. V shed 5 bases and J 3 bases; nucleotides not matched to a gene: 10. The CDR3 totals 16 residues. The CDR3 nucleotides read TGTGCCAGCAGCCTTATGGGGGGGGAGGTCTACAATGAGCAGTTCTTC. Translation gives CASSLMGGEVYNEQFF.

This clonotype was observed many times. The rearrangement joins TRBV20-1 to TRBJ1-5; D is undetermined. The V gene's germline CDR1 is DFQATT and CDR2 SNEGSKA (reference sequence). The CDR3 sequence is 15 residues long. Trimming took 3 bases from V and 4 from J, leaving 16 bases between them. The CDR3 DNA follows: TGCAGTGCTAGTGGTATTGAGTTGGGGAATCAGCCCCAGCATTTT. It specifies CSASGIELGNQPQHF.

In regard to this clonotype: This may arise from a read error, as a much more abundant clone is one base away. The chain uses TRBV7-3 and TRBJ2-2; D may be TRBD1 (6 bases). This CDR3 has 15 residues. Germline CDR1 reads SGHTA; CDR2 reads FQGTGA. CDR3 DNA sequence: TGTGCCGGCAGCCCAGGGGCCTGGGGATCCGGGGAGCTGTTTTTT. Its protein product is CAGSPGAWGSGELFF.

The chain employs TRBV5-4 and TRBJ2-3, with D perhaps matching TRBD2 (5 bases). The CDR3 contains 15 residues. Per germline, CDR1 SGHNT and CDR2 YYREEE (reference sequence). V lost 0 bases to trimming and J lost 0 bases, with 8 bases between them. The CDR3 sequence is CASSLEPGSTDTQYF. The CDR3 DNA reads TGTGCCAGCAGCTTGGAGCCGGGGAGCACAGATACGCAGTATTTT.

The rearrangement uses TRBV7-2 and TRBJ1-2; D may be TRBD1 (5 bases). Trimming stripped 5 bases from V and 3 bases from J, with 10 bases between. The CDR3 spans 13 residues. Germline CDR1 is SGHTA and CDR2 is FQGNSA. DNA for the CDR3: TGTGCCAGCAGCCAACAGGCTTACTATGGCTACACCTTC. Amino acid sequence: CASSQQAYYGYTF.

The sample holds many counts of this clonotype. The genes are TRBV10-3 and TRBJ2-1; 10 nucleotides match TRBD2. V shed 4 bases, J shed 5 bases, and the junction held 11 bases outside the gene matches. The CDR3 is made up of 17 amino acids. CDR1 is ENHRY, CDR2 SYGVKD, per germline. The CDR3 loop is CAISGASGRPKNNEQFF. The DNA for the CDR3 is TGTGCCATCAGTGGGGCTAGCGGGAGACCGAAAAACAATGAGCAGTTCTTC.

This clonotype has a single count. The J gene is TRBJ2-5, the V gene TRBV7-2; D ambiguous. This CDR3 region has 11 residues. Germline assignment: CDR1 SGHTA and CDR2 FQGNSA. V lost 3 bases and J 6 bases, leaving 5 bases between the germline ends. CDR3 amino acids: CASSFRQTQYF. The CDR3 DNA reads as TGTGCCAGCAGCTTTCGACAGACCCAGTACTTC.

This clonotype was counted at least ten times. The J gene is TRBJ2-1, the V gene TRBV19; 14 bases are a match to TRBD2. This CDR3 is built from 16 residues. Germline V CDR1 and CDR2: LNHDA, SQIVND (reference sequence). Germline trimming cut 7 bases from V and 5 bases from J; bases unmatched to any gene: 7. CDR3 protein: CASTPRLAGGNNEQFF. The CDR3 DNA follows: TGTGCCAGTACTCCCAGACTAGCGGGAGGGAACAATGAGCAGTTCTTC.

Details on this clonotype: At one end, the junction sequence differs from germline, possibly due to a read error. V is TRBV7-9 and J is TRBJ2-5; D gene ambiguous. This CDR3 region has 13 residues. Germline assignment: CDR1 SEHNR and CDR2 FQNEAQ (reference sequence). The CDR3 DNA sequence: TGTGCTAGCAGCTTGCGCGTATTGGAGACCCAGTACTTC. This encodes CASSLRVLETQYF.

V gene TRBV19 combines with J gene TRBJ1-5; D possibly corresponds to TRBD1 (6 bases). CDR1 and CDR2 from the germline V gene are LNHDA and SQIVND (reference sequence). V was shortened by 5 bases and J by 0 bases, with 14 bases between the two germline ends. The CDR3 contains 16 residues. The CDR3 sequence: CASSLLDSYSNQPQHF. The CDR3 DNA is TGTGCCAGTAGTTTATTGGACAGTTATAGCAATCAGCCCCAGCATTTT.

The chain's CDR3 is CASSIQGGYRTEAFF. Written as DNA, the CDR3 is TGTGCCAGTAGTATTCAGGGGGGATATAGGACTGAAGCTTTCTTT. The rearrangement uses TRBV19 and TRBJ1-1, with 7 bases fitting TRBD1. The germline CDR1 and CDR2 sequences are LNHDA and SQIVND (reference sequence). The CDR3 contains 15 residues. The trim removed 3 bases at V and 5 bases at J, leaving 9 bases unmatched.

This clonotype came up a few times. CDR3 residues: CASSRPGTGESNQPQHF. The CDR3 nucleotides read TGTGCCAGCTCAAGACCCGGGACAGGGGAAAGCAATCAGCCCCAGCATTTT. This chain joins TRBV6-1 and TRBJ1-5; 10 bases are a match to TRBD1. The germline CDR1 and CDR2 sequences are MNHNS and SASEGT. This CDR3 region has 17 residues. Trimming at V came to 8 bases and at J to 1 base, leaving 11 bases not matched to a gene.

The sample holds many counts of this clonotype. J is TRBJ1-5 and V is TRBV7-2; D is uncertain. The CDR3 has 16 residues. Trimming shortened V by 1 base and J by 0 bases, and 10 bases separated the two germline ends. Germline CDR1 SGHTA, CDR2 FQGNSA. CDR3 amino acids: CASSLDGQYSNQPQHF. The CDR3, as DNA: TGTGCCAGCAGCTTAGACGGCCAGTATAGCAATCAGCCCCAGCATTTT.

This clonotype was observed many times. This sequence joins TRBV2 and TRBJ1-5; 7 bases line up with TRBD1. This CDR3 has 14 residues. Unmatched junction bases numbered 8, after V lost 8 bases and J lost 4 bases. CDR1 SNHLY and CDR2 FYNNEI come from the germline V gene. The CDR3 region is CASVMSGGNQPQHF. The CDR3, as DNA: TGTGCCAGCGTCATGTCAGGGGGGAATCAGCCCCAGCATTTT.

The rearrangement links TRBV2 to TRBJ1-1; D might be TRBD1 (6 bases). The CDR3 spans 14 residues. The V and J ends lost 6 bases and 7 bases respectively, with 18 bases between them. CDR1 and CDR2 from the germline V gene are SNHLY and FYNNEI. Here the CDR3 reads CASRDTGIAIEAFF. CDR3 DNA sequence: TGTGCCAGCAGAGATACAGGGATAGCTATTGAAGCTTTCTTT.

In this sample, this clonotype turned up many times. V is TRBV3-1 and J is TRBJ2-1; the D gene is possibly TRBD1 (5 bases). The V and J ends lost 1 base and 10 bases respectively, with 11 bases between them. The CDR3 covers 13 residues. Looked up from germline, CDR1 is LGHDT and CDR2 is YNNKEL (reference sequence). CDR3 nucleotides: TGTGCCAGCAGCCAAGGGCAGGGCGGCGAGCAGTTCTTC. It specifies CASSQGQGGEQFF.

Ten or more counts support this clonotype. This chain links TRBV11-1 with TRBJ2-5; 13 nucleotides align to TRBD2. CDR1 SGHAT and CDR2 FQDESV come from the germline V gene (reference sequence). The CDR3 is 16 residues long. Germline trimming cut 5 bases from V and 4 bases from J; bases unmatched to any gene: 7. CDR3 nucleotides: TGTGCCAGCAGCACAAAAGGACTAGCGGGGGTAGAGACCCAGTACTTC. Protein product: CASSTKGLAGVETQYF.

V and J are TRBV27 and TRBJ2-7; D call uncertain. The length of the CDR3 is 14 residues. The germline V gene encodes CDR1 MNHEY and CDR2 SMNVEV (reference sequence). The germline V and J ends were trimmed by 2 bases and 2 bases, with 10 bases remaining between them. The CDR3 loop reads CASSLQDPTYEQYF. The CDR3 coding sequence is TGTGCCAGCAGTTTACAGGATCCCACCTACGAGCAGTACTTC.

This clonotype was detected only a few times. Here the CDR3 reads CASSLEGGTSEAFF. For the CDR3, the DNA is TGTGCCAGCAGCTTAGAGGGGGGAACAAGTGAAGCTTTCTTT. The chain couples TRBV7-2 to TRBJ1-1, with a possible D match to TRBD1 (6 bases). The germline V and J ends were trimmed by 1 base and 7 bases, with 13 bases remaining between them. Germline CDR1 reads SGHTA; CDR2 reads FQGNSA. This CDR3 contains 14 residues.

Ten or more counts support this clonotype. The chain is built from TRBV7-2 and TRBJ2-1; D unclear. The V end lost 2 bases, the J end lost 0 bases, and 8 bases lay between the germline ends. CDR1 and CDR2 from the germline V gene are SGHTA and FQGNSA. CDR3 size: 15 residues. CDR3 sequence reads: CASSLTDPSYNEQFF. The CDR3 DNA sequence: TGTGCCAGCAGCTTAACGGACCCCTCCTACAATGAGCAGTTCTTC.

This clonotype occurred many times. This sequence joins TRBV5-4 and TRBJ2-5, with D perhaps matching TRBD2 (5 bases). V was shortened by 0 bases and J by 1 base, with 7 bases between the two germline ends. The CDR3 loop spans 14 amino acids. Germline V CDR1 and CDR2: SGHNT, YYREEE (reference sequence). The DNA for the CDR3 is TGTGCCAGCAGCTTGGTTGGGAGCCAAGAGACCCAGTACTTC. Translation gives CASSLVGSQETQYF. The full variable domain, completed using reference TRBV5-4 and TRBJ2-5, is ETGVTQSPTHLIKTRGQQVTLRCSSQSGHNTVSWYQQALGQGPQFIFQYYREEENGRGNFPPRFSGLQFPNYSSELNVNALELDDSALYLCASSLVGSQETQYFGPGTRLLVL.

The chain links TRBV19 to TRBJ1-2, with 9 bases identical to TRBD1. V trimming: 3 bases; J trimming: 6 bases; junction bases outside the gene matches: 11. The V gene's germline CDR1 is LNHDA and CDR2 SQIVND (reference sequence). This CDR3 spans 16 amino acids. The CDR3 region is CASSMWAGTGPHGYTF. The CDR3 nucleotides read TGTGCCAGTAGTATGTGGGCCGGGACAGGGCCCCATGGCTACACCTTC.

This clonotype was observed a few times. This sequence joins TRBV6-4 and TRBJ1-2, with D uncertain. The CDR3 has 13 residues. Per germline, CDR1 MRHNA and CDR2 SNTAGT. V was shortened by 0 bases and J by 8 bases, with 10 bases between the two germline ends. This CDR3 is CASSDSERGGYTF. In DNA form, the CDR3 reads TGTGCCAGCAGTGACTCTGAAAGAGGAGGCTACACCTTC.

This clonotype was seen more than once but under ten times. The rearrangement joins TRBV4-1 to TRBJ2-7, with 13 nucleotides matching TRBD2. Germline CDR1 reads MGHRA; CDR2 reads YSYEKL. After removal of 4 bases from V and 3 bases from J, the junction contained 15 bases not matched to a gene. The CDR3 extends over 19 amino acids. The chain's CDR3 is CASSRGPPGLAGPDYEQYF. CDR3 bases: TGCGCCAGCAGCCGGGGACCTCCGGGACTAGCGGGGCCTGACTACGAGCAGTACTTC.

The rearrangement uses TRBV2 and TRBJ2-7, with 9 bases matching TRBD1. This CDR3 is built from 13 residues. The germline V gene encodes CDR1 SNHLY and CDR2 FYNNEI. Trimming removed 5 bases from V and 5 bases from J; junction bases left unmatched: 4. The CDR3: CASSWDRDHEQYF. The CDR3 coding sequence is TGTGCCAGCAGTTGGGACAGGGACCACGAGCAGTACTTC.